This T cell receptor beta chain was profiled in a study of T cell responses to AZD1222 COVID-19 vaccine. Profiling relied on immunoSEQ multiplex PCR, and the TCRdb table lists in-frame clones only, not all of them. In the table there are 130,000 to 150,000 clones, 80% to 95% of which are singletons. V lost 7 bases, J lost 6 bases, and 17 bases stayed unmatched. Germline V CDR1 and CDR2: LNHDA, SQIVND (reference sequence). The CDR3 extends over 17 amino acids. The study's findings and limits: The peak T cell response came first, and repertoires were sampled only after it. At baseline, seropositivity was found in only a handful of AZD1222 recipients. CD4 TCRs covered the whole spike, strongest at regions 160-218 and 743-854. Clonal diversity was possibly underestimated, and the donors were mostly white British, with more females.

With respect to this clone: What it binds is unknown.

The origin of this receptor is an adult in good health. Sequences were derived from peripheral blood, sampled on day 0 of MenACWY control vaccination. The chain carries TRBV19 and TRBJ1-5; 8 bases map to TRBD1. The CDR3 nucleotides are TGTGCCAGTACTACCCTTCCCCGACAGGGGCCCGGTCAGCCCCAGCATTTT. Amino acid sequence: CASTTLPRQGPGQPQHF.